Listed below are T cell receptor beta chains from one sample, sequenced in a study of T cells expressing NK-cell markers. Each CDR3 protein gets one entry in TCRdb, which reprocessed the 5' RACE reads and gives no DNA. The listing contains approximately 550,000 distinct CDR3 sequences. The specimen sequenced was blood T cells: a sorted CD56 or NKG2C T cell subset, CD4+ or CD8+ T cells, or bulk PBMC T cells (not recorded which). The receptors were sampled from a man younger than 35 in good health. Each CDR3 is given with its conserved first and last residue.

J gene,V gene,CDR3 protein
TRBJ2-7,TRBV7-9,CASWGVAGDLNAYEQYF
TRBJ1-5,TRBV12-3/TRBV12-4,CASSLRAGDSNQPQHF
TRBJ1-5,TRBV12-3/TRBV12-4,CASSPGPYRQPQHF
TRBJ2-5,TRBV12-3/TRBV12-4,CASSPSGAGGRYGTQYF
TRBJ2-7,TRBV20-1,CSAHSGRALEQYF
TRBJ2-7,TRBV7-2,CASSLAPGQGNHEQYF
TRBJ2-5,TRBV12-3/TRBV12-4,CASSVSNGYQETQYF
TRBJ2-3,TRBV4-3,CASSQGTIKNTQYF
TRBJ2-5,TRBV5-1,CASSYGDRGEETQYF
TRBJ2-7,TRBV10-3,CAIRPDQTSRDRVHEQYF